The present entry profiles one T cell receptor beta chain with its context. Its antigen remains unknown. The record originates from a study of T-cell memory formation after mild COVID-19. Across the whole study: In these data, TCR clusters were largely donor specific.

V lost 6 bases to trimming and J lost 6 bases, with 10 bases between them. This CDR3 is built from 12 residues. In germline, CDR1 is ENHRY, CDR2 SYGVKD. Regarding the study as a whole: Chiefly within CM and EM were the contracting CD4+ clones; CD8+ ones were within EMRA.

TCRdb independently ran MiXCR on the 5' RACE reads; one entry per CDR3 protein. The repertoire holds roughly 410,000 distinct CDR3 sequences, about 24% seen once, with around 9.5% in the top ten. This TCR derives from an adult woman who had mild COVID-19 (a few samples of this study predate the infection). Cell type and time point are not known. The source material was PBMCs or a T cell subset sorted from them (not recorded which). The rearrangement joins TRBV10-3 to TRBJ2-3, with D unresolved. The CDR3 reads CAISARSDTQYF. CDR3 DNA: TGTGCCATCAGCGCCCGTTCCGATACGCAGTATTTT.